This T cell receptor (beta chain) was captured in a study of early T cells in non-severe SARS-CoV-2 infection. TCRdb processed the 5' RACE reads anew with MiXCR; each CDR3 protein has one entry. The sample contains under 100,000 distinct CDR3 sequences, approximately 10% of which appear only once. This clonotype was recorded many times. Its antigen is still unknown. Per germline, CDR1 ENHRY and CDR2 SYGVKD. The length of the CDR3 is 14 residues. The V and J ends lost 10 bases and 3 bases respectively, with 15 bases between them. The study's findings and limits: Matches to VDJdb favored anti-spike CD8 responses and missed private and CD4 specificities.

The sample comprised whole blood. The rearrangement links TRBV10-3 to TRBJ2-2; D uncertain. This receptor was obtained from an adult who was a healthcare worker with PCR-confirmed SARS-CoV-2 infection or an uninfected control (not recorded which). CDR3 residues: CATRPTSDTGELFF. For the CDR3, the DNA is TGTGCCACCCGACCCACGTCGGACACCGGGGAGCTGTTTTTT.